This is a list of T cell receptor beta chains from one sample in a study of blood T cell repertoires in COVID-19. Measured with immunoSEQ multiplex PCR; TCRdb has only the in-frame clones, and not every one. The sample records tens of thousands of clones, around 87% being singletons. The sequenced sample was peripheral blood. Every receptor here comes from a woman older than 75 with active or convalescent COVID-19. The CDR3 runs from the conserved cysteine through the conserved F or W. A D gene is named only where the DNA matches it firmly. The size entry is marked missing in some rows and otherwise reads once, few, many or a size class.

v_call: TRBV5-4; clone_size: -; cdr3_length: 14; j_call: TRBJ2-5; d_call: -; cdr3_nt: TGTGCCAGCAGCATTCCGTCAGTCTCGGAGACCCAGTACTTC; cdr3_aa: CASSIPSVSETQYF
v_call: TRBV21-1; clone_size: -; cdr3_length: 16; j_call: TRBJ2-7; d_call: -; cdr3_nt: TGTGCCAGCAGCAAAGGGCGGACTAGCGGGGGCTACGAGCAGTACTTC; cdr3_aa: CASSKGRTSGGYEQYF
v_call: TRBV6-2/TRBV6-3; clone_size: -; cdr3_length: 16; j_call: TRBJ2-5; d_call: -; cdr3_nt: TGTGCCAGCAGTTACTCCTCAGGGCACTATGAAGAGACCCAGTACTTC; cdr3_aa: CASSYSSGHYEETQYF
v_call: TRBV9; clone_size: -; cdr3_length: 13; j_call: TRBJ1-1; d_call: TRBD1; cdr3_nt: TGTGCCAGCAGCGGCACAAACAGGGGAACGGCTTTCTTT; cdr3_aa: CASSGTNRGTAFF
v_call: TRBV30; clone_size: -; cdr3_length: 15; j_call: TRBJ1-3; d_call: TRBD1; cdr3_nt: TGTGCCTGGATGACAGGGGTGGGCGCTGGAAACACCATATATTTT; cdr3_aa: CAWMTGVGAGNTIYF
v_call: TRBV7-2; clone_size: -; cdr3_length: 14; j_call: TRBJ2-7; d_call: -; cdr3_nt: TGTGCCAGCAGCTTTGGCGGGGGCCGGGGGGAGCAGTACTTC; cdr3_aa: CASSFGGGRGEQYF
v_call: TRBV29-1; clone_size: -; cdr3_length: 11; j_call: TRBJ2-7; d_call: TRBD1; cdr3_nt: TGCAGCGTCGAGGGGGCCGGCGAGCAGTACTTC; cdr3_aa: CSVEGAGEQYF
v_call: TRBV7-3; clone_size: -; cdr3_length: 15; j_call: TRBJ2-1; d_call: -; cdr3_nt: TGTGCCAGCAGCCCTAACCGGGACTCCTACAATGAGCAGTTCTTC; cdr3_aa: CASSPNRDSYNEQFF
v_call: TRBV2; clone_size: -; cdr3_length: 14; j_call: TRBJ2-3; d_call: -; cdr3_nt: TGTGCCAGCCTGCCCCATTCAGGGACAGATACGCAGTATTTT; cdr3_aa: CASLPHSGTDTQYF
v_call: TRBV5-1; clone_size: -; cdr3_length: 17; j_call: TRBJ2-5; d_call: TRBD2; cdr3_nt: TGCGCCAGCAGCTTGGTCACTAGCGGGGGGGGAGAGGAGACCCAGTACTTC; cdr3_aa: CASSLVTSGGGEETQYF
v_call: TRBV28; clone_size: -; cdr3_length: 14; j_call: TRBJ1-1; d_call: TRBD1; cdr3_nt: TGTGCCAGCATCAAAGTAGGACAGGGGGTAGGAGCTTTCTTT; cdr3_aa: CASIKVGQGVGAFF
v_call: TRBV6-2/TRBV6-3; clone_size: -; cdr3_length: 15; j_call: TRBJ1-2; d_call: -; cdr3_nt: TGTGCCAGCAGTTCGACCGCAGGGGCAGTTCATGGCTACACCTTC; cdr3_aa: CASSSTAGAVHGYTF
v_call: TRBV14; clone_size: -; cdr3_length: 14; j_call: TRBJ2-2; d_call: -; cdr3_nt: TGTGCCAGCAGCCGGGCTGGCTACACCGGGGAGCTGTTTTTT; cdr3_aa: CASSRAGYTGELFF
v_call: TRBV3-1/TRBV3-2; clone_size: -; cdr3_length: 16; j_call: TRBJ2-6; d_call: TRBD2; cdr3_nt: TGTGCCAGCAGCCAAGTCGGCGGGGGTTTACGGGGTGTCCTGACTTTC; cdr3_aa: CASSQVGGGLRGVLTF
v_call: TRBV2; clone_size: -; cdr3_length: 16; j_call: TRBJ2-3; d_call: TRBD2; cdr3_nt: TGTGCCAGCAGTGCGAGGACTAGCAGTTTCACAGATACGCAGTATTTT; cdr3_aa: CASSARTSSFTDTQYF
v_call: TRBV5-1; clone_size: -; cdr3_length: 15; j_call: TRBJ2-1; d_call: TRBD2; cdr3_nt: TGCGCCAGCAGCTTACTGGGACTAGCCTACAATGAGCAGTTCTTC; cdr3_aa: CASSLLGLAYNEQFF
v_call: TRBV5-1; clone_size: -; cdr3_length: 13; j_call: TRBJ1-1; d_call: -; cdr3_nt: TGCGCGCAAAGGGGCAGGGAGGAGACTGAAGCTTTCTTT; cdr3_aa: CAQRGREETEAFF
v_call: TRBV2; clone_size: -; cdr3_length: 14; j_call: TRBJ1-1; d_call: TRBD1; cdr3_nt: TGTGCCAGCAGGCTAACAGGGGTCTTCTCTGAAGCTTTCTTT; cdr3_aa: CASRLTGVFSEAFF
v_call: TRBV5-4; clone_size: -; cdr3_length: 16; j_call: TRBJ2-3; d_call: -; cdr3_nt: TGTGCCAGCAGCTTGCGGAGCACACCTAGCACAGATACGCAGTATTTT; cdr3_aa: CASSLRSTPSTDTQYF
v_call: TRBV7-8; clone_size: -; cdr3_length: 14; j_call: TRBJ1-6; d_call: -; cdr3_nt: TGTGCCAGCAGCCGACAGGTCCCTAATTCACCCCTCCACTTT; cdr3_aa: CASSRQVPNSPLHF
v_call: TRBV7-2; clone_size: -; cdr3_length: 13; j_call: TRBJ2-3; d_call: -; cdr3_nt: TGTGCCAGCAGCTTCGGGAGCACAGATACGCAGTATTTT; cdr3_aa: CASSFGSTDTQYF
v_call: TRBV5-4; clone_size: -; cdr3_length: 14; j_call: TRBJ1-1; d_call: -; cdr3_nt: TGTGCCAGCACCTCAGGGATAATGAACACTGAAGCTTTCTTT; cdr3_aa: CASTSGIMNTEAFF
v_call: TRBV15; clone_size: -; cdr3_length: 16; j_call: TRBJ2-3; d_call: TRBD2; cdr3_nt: TGTGCCACCGGGGCGGGGGGCTTTGCTAGCACAGATACGCAGTATTTT; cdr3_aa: CATGAGGFASTDTQYF
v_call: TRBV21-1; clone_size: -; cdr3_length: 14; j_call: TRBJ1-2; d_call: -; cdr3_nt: TGTGCCAGCAGTAGGGGCCGGATTAACTATGGCTACACCTTC; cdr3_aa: CASSRGRINYGYTF
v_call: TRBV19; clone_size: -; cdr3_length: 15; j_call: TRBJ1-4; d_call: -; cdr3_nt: TGTGCCAGTAGTCCCTCGGGGCAGGGGTTTGAAAAACTGTTTTTT; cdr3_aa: CASSPSGQGFEKLFF
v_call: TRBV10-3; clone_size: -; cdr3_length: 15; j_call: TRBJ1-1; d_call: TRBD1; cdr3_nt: TGTGCCATCAGTGACACTGACAGGGGGAGTACTGAAGCTTTCTTT; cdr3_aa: CAISDTDRGSTEAFF
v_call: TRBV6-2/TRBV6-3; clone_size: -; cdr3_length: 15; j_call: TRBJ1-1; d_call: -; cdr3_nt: TGTGCCAGCAGTTACGGAGGGGCGGGGAACACTGAAGCTTTCTTT; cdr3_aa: CASSYGGAGNTEAFF
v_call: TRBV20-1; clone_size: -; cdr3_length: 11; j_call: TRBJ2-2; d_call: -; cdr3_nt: TGCAGTGCGACAGACACCGGGGAGCTGTTTTTT; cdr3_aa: CSATDTGELFF
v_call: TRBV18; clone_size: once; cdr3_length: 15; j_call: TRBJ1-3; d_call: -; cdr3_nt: TGTGCCAGCTCAAACGCAGGGCCAGGAGGAAACACCATATATTTT; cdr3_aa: CASSNAGPGGNTIYF